These 14 T cell receptor beta chains share one sample of origin, sequenced in a study of Graves' ophthalmopathy and Graves' hyperthyroidism. Amplified TCR beta CDR3 regions were obtained using RNA transcripts as template. RT-PCR with HTBI primers came first, then second-round multiplex PCR. TCRdb ran MiXCR on the multiplex PCR reads and lists one entry per CDR3 protein. The sample has about 500,000 distinct CDR3 sequences; about two fifths are singletons. The sample was peripheral blood or thyroid tissue (not recorded which). The receptor source for this set is an adult man with Graves' hyperthyroidism.

This clonotype was found many times. This chain uses TRBV10-3 with TRBJ2-7; D perhaps matches TRBD1 (5 bases). Germline CDR1 is ENHRY and CDR2 is SYGVKD. V was shortened by 10 bases and J by 7 bases, with 17 bases between the two germline ends. The CDR3 has 12 residues. This CDR3 is CATRGVGEEQYF. The CDR3 DNA reads as TGTGCCACTAGGGGTGTTGGGGAAGAGCAGTACTTC.

Concerning this clonotype: One base away lies a much larger clone, so this may be a sequencing read error. The chain links TRBV12-3 or TRBV12-4 to TRBJ1-2; TRBD1 matches at 8 bases. The CDR3 spans 13 residues. Here the CDR3 reads CASRQGANYGNTF. The CDR3 DNA is TGTGCCAGCAGGCAGGGGGCGAACTATGGCAACACCTTC.

About this clonotype itself: Germline is not matched at one junction end, which may reflect a read error. The V gene is TRBV7-2, the J gene TRBJ1-5, with 7 nucleotides matching TRBD1. Looked up from germline, CDR1 is SGHTA and CDR2 is FQGNSA. The CDR3 extends over 15 amino acids. Here the CDR3 reads CASSQGRGINQPQHF. The CDR3 DNA is TGCGCCAGCAGCCAAGGCAGGGGGATAAATCAGCCCCAGCATTTT.

Details on this clonotype: Given a much more abundant clone one base away, this may be a read error. The chain has TRBV6-2 or TRBV6-3 and TRBJ2-7, with D possibly TRBD1 on 6 matching bases. Looked up from germline, CDR1 is MNHEY and CDR2 is SVGEGT. The CDR3 is made up of 14 amino acids. The CDR3 here is CASGYGQRGYEQYF. The CDR3 bases are TGTGCCAGCGGTTACGGACAGCGAGGCTACGAGCAGTACTTC.

The rearrangement links TRBV19 to TRBJ2-1; unclear D gene. The CDR3 is made up of 14 amino acids. The germline CDR1 and CDR2 sequences are LNHDA and SQIVND (reference sequence). The ends were cut back, 3 bases at V and 7 bases at J, with 13 bases in the middle. CDR3 sequence: CASSIPPSQNEQFF. The CDR3 coding sequence is TGTGCCAGTAGTATCCCCCCCTCCCAAAATGAGCAGTTCTTC. Looking up the rest from reference TRBV19 and TRBJ2-1 gives the full variable domain: DGGITQSPKYLFRKEGQNVTLSCEQNLNHDAMYWYRQDPGQGLRLIYYSQIVNDFQKGDIAEGYSVSREKKESFPLTVTSAQKNPTAFYLCASSIPPSQNEQFFGPGTRLTVL.

In its sample, this clonotype was seen many times. V and J are TRBV7-9 and TRBJ2-7, with D tentatively TRBD1 (5 bases). The V and J ends lost 6 bases and 6 bases respectively, with 12 bases between them. Germline CDR1 and CDR2: SEHNR and FQNEAQ (reference sequence). CDR3 length: 12 residues. The CDR3 DNA follows: TGTGCCAGCAGGCAGGGTCCGGGCGAGCAGTACTTC. It is translated as CASRQGPGEQYF.

V gene TRBV2 combines with J gene TRBJ1-2; possible D gene TRBD1, 5 bases. CDR1 is SNHLY, CDR2 FYNNEI, per germline. The CDR3 is made up of 12 amino acids. Deletions cut 5 bases from V and 6 bases from J, with 10 bases between. CDR3: CASSISGHGYTF. The DNA for the CDR3 is TGTGCCAGCAGTATCTCAGGGCATGGCTACACCTTC.

This clonotype was seen at least ten times. The chain is built from TRBV25-1 and TRBJ1-2; 7 nucleotides line up with TRBD1. V shed 7 bases, J shed 8 bases, and the junction held 7 bases outside the gene matches. This CDR3 has 12 residues. From germline, CDR1 is MGHDK and CDR2 SYGVNS. The CDR3 spells CASTQGVGGYTF. The DNA for the CDR3 is TGTGCCAGCACCCAGGGGGTAGGCGGCTACACCTTC.

The chain combines TRBV7-3 with TRBJ1-1, with a possible D match to TRBD1 (6 bases). Germline-derived CDR1 and CDR2 are SGHTA and FQGTGA. Trimming cost V 6 bases and J 1 base, with 21 bases left between them. The CDR3 is 17 residues long. The CDR3 reads CASSYSAQGKRNTEAFF. As DNA, the CDR3 is TGTGCCAGCAGTTACTCGGCACAGGGTAAACGGAACACTGAAGCTTTCTTT.

This clonotype was counted many times. The chain has TRBV4-1 and TRBJ2-7, with D possibly being TRBD1 (6 bases). The length of the CDR3 is 14 residues. CDR1 is MGHRA, CDR2 YSYEKL, per germline. Trimming removed 1 base from V and 6 bases from J, with 13 bases in between. The CDR3 sequence is CASSQVQGVAEQYF. The CDR3 nucleotides are TGCGCCAGCAGCCAAGTACAGGGTGTGGCCGAGCAGTACTTC.

Concerning this clonotype itself: One base away lies a much larger clone, so this may be a sequencing read error. This sequence joins TRBV7-8 and TRBJ2-2; D remains ambiguous. CDR3 length: 14 residues. Per the germline V gene, CDR1 is SGHVS and CDR2 is FQNEAQ. The CDR3 is CASSPGRNTEELFF. For the CDR3, the DNA is TGTGCCAGCAGCCCCGGTAGGAACACCGAGGAGCTGTTTTTT. Combining the CDR3 with reference TRBV7-8 and TRBJ2-2 gives the whole variable domain GAGVSQSPRYKVAKRGQDVALRCDPISGHVSLFWYQQALGQGPEFLTYFQNEAQLDKSGLPSDRFFAERPEGSVSTLKIQRTQQEDSAVYLCASSPGRNTEELFFGEGSRLTVL.

The chain carries TRBV29-1 and TRBJ1-1, with D unclear. There are 11 residues in the CDR3. Germline assignment: CDR1 SQVTM and CDR2 ANQGSEA. Trimming took off 8 bases at V and 8 bases at J, with 15 bases between the two ends. This chain's CDR3 is CSREIAQEAFF. The CDR3 region has the DNA TGCAGCCGGGAGATAGCCCAAGAAGCTTTCTTT.

This clonotype was counted at least ten times. V usage is TRBV29-1 and J usage is TRBJ1-2; D not resolved. Germline values: CDR1 SQVTM, CDR2 ANQGSEA. The CDR3 consists of 12 residues. The V end lost 1 base, the J end lost 8 bases, and 11 bases lay between the germline ends. CDR3: CSVEGGAGGYTF. Here the CDR3 DNA reads TGCAGCGTTGAAGGTGGTGCGGGAGGCTACACCTTC.

This clonotype has a single count. This rearrangement joins TRBV10-3 to TRBJ2-6; 11 nucleotides agree with TRBD1. CDR1 is ENHRY, CDR2 SYGVKD, per germline. The junction had 10 bases not matched to a gene; V was cut back by 3 bases and J by 0 bases. The length of the CDR3 is 20 residues. Written as DNA, the CDR3 is TGTGCCATCAGTGATCCAGGACAGGGGGCCACATCCTCTGGGGCCAACGTCCTGACTTTC. Translated, it gives CAISDPGQGATSSGANVLTF.